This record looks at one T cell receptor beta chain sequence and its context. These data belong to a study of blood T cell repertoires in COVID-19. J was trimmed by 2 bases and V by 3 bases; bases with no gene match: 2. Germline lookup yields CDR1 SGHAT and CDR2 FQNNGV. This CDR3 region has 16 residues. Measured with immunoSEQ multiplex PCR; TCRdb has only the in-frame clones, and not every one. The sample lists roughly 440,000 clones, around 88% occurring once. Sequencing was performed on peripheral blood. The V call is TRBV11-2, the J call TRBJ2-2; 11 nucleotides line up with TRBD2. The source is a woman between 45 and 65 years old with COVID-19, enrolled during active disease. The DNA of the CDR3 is TGTGCCAGCAGCTTGACTAGCGGGGCCAACACCGGGGAGCTGTTTTTT. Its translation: CASSLTSGANTGELFF.